This TCR beta chain was sequenced for a study of cytomegalovirus exposure and HLA in healthy donors. Across the study: In a previous analysis, 110 million or so unique TCR beta sequences were found from 150 million to 200 million T cells. Study results and caveats: Reportedly, HLA-A and HLA-B alleles of most subjects were accurately predicted from TCR beta.

Comments on this clone: Its target is unknown.

V was pared by 6 bases and J by 0 bases, with 5 bases between. Germline V gives CDR1 MNHEY, CDR2 SVGAGI. The CDR3 length is 12 residues. Use of 60 Vbeta and 13 Jbeta primers characterized the PCR. The method was immunoSEQ multiplex PCR; TCRdb's version includes in-frame clones alone and lacks a portion of them. The profile covers over 100,000 clones, with over 60% appearing a single time and 8% to 9% taken by the ten largest. The TCR was taken from a woman aged 40 to 49 in good health and CMV-seropositive. The J gene is TRBJ1-1, the V gene TRBV6-5; D ambiguous. Sequencing was performed on PBMCs. CDR3 DNA: TGTGCCAGCAGCTCAGTGAACACTGAAGCTTTCTTT. It translates to CASSSVNTEAFF.